The entry below gives a single T cell receptor beta chain sequence along with its context. Generated by immunoSEQ multiplex PCR, the TCRdb table keeps only in-frame clones and is missing some. The repertoire holds about 38,000 clones, with around nine tenths as singletons. The CDR3 totals 16 residues. Germline values: CDR1 SGDLS, CDR2 YYNGEE. V lost 4 bases, J lost 4 bases, and 9 bases stayed unmatched. This entry is derived from a study of T cell changes during pregnancy in multiple sclerosis. This TCR derives from a female donor in good health, enrolled as a control in a pregnancy study. The chain combines TRBV9 with TRBJ2-1; 9 positions match TRBD1. The sample here was CD4+ T cells from peripheral blood mononuclear cells, taken in the third trimester of pregnancy. The CDR3 nucleotides are TGTGCCAGCAGCCCCACCGGGACAGGGCCATACAATGAGCAGTTCTTC. Residues: CASSPTGTGPYNEQFF.